This T cell receptor beta chain was recovered during a study of blood T cell repertoires in COVID-19. Sequenced by immunoSEQ multiplex PCR; TCRdb stores in-frame clones only, minus some. The repertoire includes about 59,000 clones, 91% of them detected once, and over 7.5% sits in the top ten. Per the germline V gene, CDR1 is SGHTA and CDR2 is FQGTGA. The CDR3 spans 15 residues. V was clipped by 5 bases and J by 1 base; unmatched bases: 4. Sequencing used peripheral blood. The chain carries TRBV7-3 and TRBJ2-2; 7 bases agree with TRBD1. This sequence originates from a human donor in a cohort sampled during active COVID-19. The CDR3, as DNA: TGTGCCAGCAGCCCGGGACAGCTGAACACCGGGGAGCTGTTTTTT. Protein: CASSPGQLNTGELFF. Full variable domain (rest looked up from reference TRBV7-3 and TRBJ2-2): GAGVSQTPSNKVTEKGKYVELRCDPISGHTALYWYRQSLGQGPEFLIYFQGTGAADDSGLPNDRFFAVRPEGSVSTLKIQRTERGDSAVYLCASSPGQLNTGELFFGEGSRLTVL.